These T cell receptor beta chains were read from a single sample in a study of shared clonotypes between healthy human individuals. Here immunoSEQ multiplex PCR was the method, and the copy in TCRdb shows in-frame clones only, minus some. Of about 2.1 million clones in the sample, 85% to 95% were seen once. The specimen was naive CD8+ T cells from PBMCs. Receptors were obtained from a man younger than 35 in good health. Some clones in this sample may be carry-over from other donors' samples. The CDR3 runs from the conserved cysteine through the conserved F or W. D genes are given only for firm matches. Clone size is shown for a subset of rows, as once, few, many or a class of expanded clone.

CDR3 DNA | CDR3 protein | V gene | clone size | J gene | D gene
TGTGCCAGCAGCCGTCCCGGGACAGGGGACGGCGAAGCTTTCTTT | CASSRPGTGDGEAFF | TRBV7-9 | once | TRBJ1-1 | TRBD1
TGTGCCAGCAGCCTCAGGGGGTTCTCCTACGAGCAGTACTTC | CASSLRGFSYEQYF | TRBV28 | NA | TRBJ2-7 | TRBD1
TGTGCCAGCAGTCAACCCTGGGACAGGGCCGATGGCTACACCTTC | CASSQPWDRADGYTF | TRBV28 | NA | TRBJ1-2 | TRBD1
TGTGCCAGCAGTTTATCCTATGCGCCCCGTCTCCTTGCAACTAATGAAAAACTGTTTTTT | CASSLSYAPRLLATNEKLFF | TRBV28 | NA | TRBJ1-4 | NA
TGTGCCAGCAGCTCCCGGGGTAGCGGGAGTCCTTCCTACGAGCAGTACTTC | CASSSRGSGSPSYEQYF | TRBV5-4 | NA | TRBJ2-7 | TRBD2
TGTGCCAGCAGTGAAAATGGACGTAGGAAGATTGGAAACACCATATATTTT | CASSENGRRKIGNTIYF | TRBV6-4 | once | TRBJ1-3 | NA
TGCGCCAGCAGCCAAGATCCCCCTAGCGGGGTTTACTACAATGAGCAGTTCTTC | CASSQDPPSGVYYNEQFF | TRBV4-3 | NA | TRBJ2-1 | TRBD2
TGTGCCAGCAGCCCGCGGCGGACAGGGTCCACAGATACGCAGTATTTT | CASSPRRTGSTDTQYF | TRBV11-2 | NA | TRBJ2-3 | TRBD1
TGTGCCAGCCGACAGGGGGCAACTGAAGCTTTCTTT | CASRQGATEAFF | TRBV19 | NA | TRBJ1-1 | TRBD1
TGTGCCCCGCCAGGGGCCTACGAGCAGTACTTC | CAPPGAYEQYF | TRBV6-4 | NA | TRBJ2-7 | NA
TGTGCCAGCAGCCAATTGGGAGGAGAGACCCAGTACTTC | CASSQLGGETQYF | TRBV14 | NA | TRBJ2-5 | NA
TGCGCCAGCAGCTTCAATCCAGCGCCGAGCTCCTACAATGAGCAGTTCTTC | CASSFNPAPSSYNEQFF | TRBV5-1 | NA | TRBJ2-1 | NA
TGTGCCAGCAGTTTTTCGGATGGAGCACAGACTGAAGCTTTCTTT | CASSFSDGAQTEAFF | TRBV28 | NA | TRBJ1-1 | NA
TGTGCCAGCAGTGCCCAAGGGACCGGGCAGCCCCAGCATTTT | CASSAQGTGQPQHF | TRBV27 | NA | TRBJ1-5 | NA
TGTGCCAGCAGTTTAGTCTCCGGGACAGGCTCCTACGAGCAGTACTTC | CASSLVSGTGSYEQYF | TRBV28 | NA | TRBJ2-7 | TRBD1
TGTGCCAGCAGTGAATATCAAACAGGGAAGGGTTACGAGCAGTACTTC | CASSEYQTGKGYEQYF | TRBV25-1 | NA | TRBJ2-7 | NA
TGTGCCACCCCGCGGCTTCAGTACTTC | CATPRLQYF | TRBV25-1 | few | TRBJ2-4 | NA
TGTGCCAGCAGTGAAAGTACGGGGCCCTCTGGAAACACCATATATTTT | CASSESTGPSGNTIYF | TRBV6-1 | NA | TRBJ1-3 | NA
TGTGCCAGCAGTTCCCTTCCAGGCGCTACCTACAATGAGCAGTTCTTC | CASSSLPGATYNEQFF | TRBV27 | NA | TRBJ2-1 | NA
TGTGCCAGCAGTCTTGTGGTTTCACAGCCCCAGCATTTT | CASSLVVSQPQHF | TRBV28 | once | TRBJ1-5 | NA
TGTGCCAGCAGCTCCGCTAGCACAGATACGCAGTATTTT | CASSSASTDTQYF | TRBV11-3 | NA | TRBJ2-3 | NA
TGTGCCAGCAGCGACGGGACAATCGAAGAGACCCAGTACTTC | CASSDGTIEETQYF | TRBV7-9 | NA | TRBJ2-5 | NA